This TCR beta chain is drawn from a study of blood T cells in healthy people across ages. CDR1 and CDR2 (germline): MDHEN, SYDVKM. The length of the CDR3 is 14 residues. Alongside a J-beta primer mix, a sample-barcoded 5' primer served in a second PCR lasting about 6 to 12 cycles. TCRdb independently ran MiXCR on the 5' RACE reads; one entry per CDR3 protein. The sample lists hundreds of thousands of distinct CDR3 sequences; about 52% were seen once. The sequence came from a woman aged 60 to 75 in good health. The gene calls are TRBV28 and TRBJ2-1; 9 bases match TRBD2. The end of the DNA fits TRBJ2-7 better, so the J call may be wrong. The sample comprised blood. The CDR3 DNA follows: TGTGCCAGCAGTTCAGGCGGGAGGGGAAGCGAGCAGTACTTC. This codes for CASSSGGRGSEQYF.